The sequence of this T cell receptor beta chain was determined in a study of T cell responses to AZD1222 COVID-19 vaccine (dated by TCRdb to about 2021). At the level of the whole study: A total of roughly 240 trial participants underwent TCR sequencing, of whom some 210 received two doses of AZD1222 and around 25 received two doses of the MenACWY control vaccine. Trial participants were enrolled by age into 18-55, 56-69 and 70-plus year subgroups, with around 150, 28 and 57 TCR-sequenced participants respectively. Results and caveats for the whole study, not just this receptor: Vaccine-associated CD4 TCRs spanned the whole spike protein, with dominant responses in regions 160-218 and 743-854. Participants were mostly white British and included more females than males, and it was suggested by the authors that clonal diversity may have been underestimated. After two AZD1222 doses, spike-specific TCR breadth and depth were significantly higher than at day 0 and than in MenACWY recipients. No day 14 peak-response samples were available, so repertoires were characterized only after the peak T cell response. Epitopes outside the regions mutated in the B.1.351 and B.1.1.7 variants were reportedly recognized by nearly half of the unique spike-specific TCRs. In the small 56-69-year group, the increase in depth fell short of significance, most likely because of low power. Only six or seven AZD1222 recipients were SARS-CoV-2 seropositive at baseline, limiting conclusions about previously exposed vaccinees.

The CDR3 regions of human TCRbeta chains were subjected to immunosequencing. The authors' analysis ran thus. Repertoire TCRs were matched against a reference library of SARS-CoV-2-specific TCRs generated with the MIRA antigen-specificity platform. Breadth meant the fraction of unique TCRs that were SARS-CoV-2-associated, whereas depth meant the fraction of total T cells that were SARS-CoV-2-associated. Each spike-specific TCR was assigned to its reactive spike region and to a CD4 or CD8 class using the MIRA data. Log10-transformed breadth and depth values were compared by one-way ANOVA with Sidak's multiple comparisons tests. The source is immuneACCESS, and TCRdb retained only in-frame sequences with V and J called. Part of the clones is not carried over; for the studies checked, unresolved V genes explain less than half of this, and the remainder is unexplained. D and trimming come from the DNA, and the V and J calls and clone size come from that table. For this sample the table gives tens of thousands of clones, of which 90% were detected only once. The ten largest account for 3.3% of the sample.

Interpreted using the paper, the time point label stands for: about 28 days (+/-7) after the second vaccine dose. AZD1222 recipients whose second dose came at about 4 weeks and those whose second dose came at about 12 weeks were combined into one group, since spike-specific TCR depth and breadth did not differ between the two schedules. Vaccinee samples came from UK trials COV001 and COV002, including a single-blind randomized controlled phase 2/3 trial of AZD1222 (ChAdOx1 nCoV-19) in healthy adults. Trial participant PBMC samples were collected at day 0 and day 28 after the second dose for TCRbeta chain sequencing. The V and J ends are trimmed by 10 bases and 2 bases, leaving 18 bases between them. From a lookup of the germline V gene, CDR1 and CDR2 are MGHDK and SYGVNS. Reading from cysteine to phenylalanine, the CDR3 counts 15 amino acids. The DNA shown is the 45-base CDR3, in frame from base 1.

Worth noting for this clone: The clone's antigen remains unknown. Within one base of it there is no much larger clone, and no base qualities were kept.

The source is an adult who received the AZD1222 COVID-19 vaccine. The chain joins TRBV25-1 to TRBJ2-1; a tentative D match to TRBD1 spans 7 bases. The sample was peripheral blood, taken 28 days after the second AZD1222 dose. At the DNA level, the sequence is TGTGCCACGCGGCAGGCGGGACAGACCTACAATGAGCAGTTCTTC. It encodes CATRQAGQTYNEQFF.